This TCR beta chain originates from a study of PD-L1 blockade in urothelial cancer. Study in general: Blood gave a median about 150,000 T cells. Study-wide findings and caveats: When measured at 3 weeks, tumor-associated blood clones expanded more in durable-benefit patients.

Looked up from germline, CDR1 is MDHEN and CDR2 is SYDVKM. The CDR3 is 20 residues long. About this clone itself: Its specificity is not known.

Templates that were synthetic TCR analogs were spiked into each PCR. The method was immunoSEQ multiplex PCR; TCRdb's version includes in-frame clones alone and lacks a portion of them. The sample lists 70,000 to 75,000 clones; around four fifths were seen once. The chain is built from TRBV28 and TRBJ1-1; 7 positions match TRBD1. The source material was PBMCs, sampled around atezolizumab (anti-PD-L1) treatment. This clonotype originated in a man between 70 and 80 years old with urothelial cancer. CDR3 DNA: TGTGTTACCCTTACTTTAATGAGGTTTAGCGCCGGGACAGCGAACACTGAAGCTTTCTTT. Residues: CVTLTLMRFSAGTANTEAFF.